This T cell receptor beta chain was identified in a study of cytomegalovirus exposure and HLA in healthy donors. V was shortened by 1 base and J by 6 bases, with 10 bases between the two germline ends. Germline lookup yields CDR1 MGHDK and CDR2 SYGVNS. This CDR3 spans 14 amino acids. TCRdb's table, derived via immunoSEQ multiplex PCR, lists solely in-frame clones and lacks some. In the table there are approximately 270,000 clones, about 88% of which are singletons. The sequencing input was PBMCs. The V call is TRBV25-1, the J call TRBJ2-4, with a possible D match to TRBD1 (5 bases). This TCR came from a man younger than 30 in good health and CMV-seropositive. For the CDR3, the DNA is TGTGCCAGCAGTGAATGGCAGGGCATAAACATTCAGTACTTC. The encoded protein is CASSEWQGINIQYF.